The 9 T cell receptor beta chains below all came from one sample that was sequenced in a study of pediatric ulcerative colitis. Profiled with immunoSEQ multiplex PCR; TCRdb holds only in-frame clones, not every one. The sample has about 36,000 clones, approximately 82% seen once. Sequences were obtained from blood. These receptors were obtained from a girl between 5 and 17 years old with moderate ulcerative colitis.

A single count supports this clone. The chain employs TRBV11-2 and TRBJ2-1; 13 bases align to TRBD2. V was clipped by 5 bases and J by 1 base; unmatched bases: 5. CDR3 length: 17 amino acids. Germline CDR1 is SGHAT and CDR2 is FQNNGV. CDR3 sequence (DNA): TGTGCCAGCAGCCCAAGGACTAGCGGGAGTTCCTACAATGAGCAGTTCTTC. Translated, it gives CASSPRTSGSSYNEQFF.

The chain joins TRBV6-5 to TRBJ1-2; no clear D. The CDR3 is 15 amino acids. Germline CDR1 and CDR2: MNHEY and SVGAGI. V lost 6 bases and J 1 base, leaving 15 bases between the germline ends. The CDR3 spells CASSTYRGFNYGYTF. CDR3 DNA: TGTGCCAGCAGCACCTACCGGGGATTTAACTATGGCTACACCTTC.

V is TRBV5-1 and J is TRBJ2-1; 8 nucleotides match TRBD1. The V gene end was trimmed by 5 bases and the J gene end by 4 bases; junction bases not matched to a gene: 11. Germline V gene lookup returns CDR1 SGHRS and CDR2 YFSETQ. This CDR3 is 16 amino acids long. This chain's CDR3 is CASSVTPGQEYNEQFF. For the CDR3, the DNA is TGCGCCAGCAGTGTGACCCCGGGACAGGAATACAATGAGCAGTTCTTC.

The chain combines TRBV7-3 with TRBJ2-1; D is uncertain. The germline CDR1 and CDR2 sequences are SGHTA and FQGTGA. V was pared by 2 bases and J by 2 bases, with 10 bases between. The length of the CDR3 is 15 residues. CDR3 loop: CASSLWGGAYNEQFF. CDR3 nucleotides: TGTGCCAGCAGCTTATGGGGTGGGGCCTACAATGAGCAGTTCTTC.

The chain combines TRBV5-4 with TRBJ2-2, with 12 bases that match TRBD2. V lost 4 bases to trimming and J lost 4 bases; unmatched junction nucleotides: 14. Germline CDR1 reads SGHNT; CDR2 reads YYREEE (reference sequence). This CDR3 has 19 amino acids. The CDR3 region is CASSIIASGRALGTGELFF. The CDR3 DNA reads as TGTGCCAGCAGCATCATTGCTAGCGGGAGGGCCCTCGGCACCGGGGAGCTGTTTTTT.

The chain is built from TRBV2 and TRBJ2-7, with 10 bases lining up with TRBD2. The V gene's germline CDR1 is SNHLY and CDR2 FYNNEI. The length of the CDR3 is 16 residues. After removal of 2 bases from V and 4 bases from J, the junction contained 8 bases not matched to a gene. This CDR3 is CASSETPPGLAYEQYF. For the CDR3, the DNA is TGTGCCAGCAGTGAAACCCCCCCGGGACTAGCGTACGAGCAGTACTTC.

The chain has TRBV6-1 and TRBJ2-3; the match to TRBD2 covers 7 bases. V was clipped by 0 bases and J by 2 bases; unmatched bases: 8. CDR1 and CDR2 (germline): MNHNS, SASEGT. The CDR3 extends over 17 amino acids. The CDR3 coding sequence is TGTGCCAGCAGTGAAGCCTCGACGCGGGAGTACACAGATACGCAGTATTTT. Residues: CASSEASTREYTDTQYF.

The V and J genes are TRBV15 and TRBJ2-7; 7 positions agree with TRBD1. V lost 5 bases to trimming and J lost 3 bases; unmatched junction nucleotides: 1. Germline CDR1 is LNHNV and CDR2 is YYDKDF (reference sequence). This CDR3 is built from 12 residues. As DNA, the CDR3 is TGTGCCACCAGCCGGGACAGCTACGAGCAGTACTTC. This sequence encodes CATSRDSYEQYF. Supplemented by reference TRBV15 and TRBJ2-7, the full variable domain reads DAMVIQNPRYQVTQFGKPVTLSCSQTLNHNVMYWYQQKSSQAPKLLFHYYDKDFNNEADTPDNFQSRRPNTSFCFLDIRSPGLGDTAMYLCATSRDSYEQYFGPGTRLTVT.

V and J are TRBV5-1 and TRBJ2-7; no firm D call. The CDR3 sequence is 13 residues long. Between the trimmed V and J ends, which lost 2 bases and 2 bases, there was a span of 8 bases. CDR1 and CDR2 from the germline V gene are SGHRS and YFSETQ. The CDR3 DNA sequence: TGCGCCAGCAGCTTAGGCGGCACCTACGAGCAGTACTTC. Its protein product is CASSLGGTYEQYF.